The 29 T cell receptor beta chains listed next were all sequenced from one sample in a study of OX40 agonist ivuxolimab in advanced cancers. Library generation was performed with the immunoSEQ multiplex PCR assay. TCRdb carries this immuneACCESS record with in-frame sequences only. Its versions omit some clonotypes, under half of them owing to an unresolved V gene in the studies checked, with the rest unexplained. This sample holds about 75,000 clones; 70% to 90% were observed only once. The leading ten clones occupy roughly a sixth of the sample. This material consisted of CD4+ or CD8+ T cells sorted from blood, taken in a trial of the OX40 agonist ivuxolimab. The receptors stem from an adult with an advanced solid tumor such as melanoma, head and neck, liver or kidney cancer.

CDR3 amino acids: CASSLRGQSSYNEQFF. CDR3 nucleotide sequence: TGCGCCAGCAGCCTTCGCGGCCAGAGCTCCTACAATGAGCAGTTCTTC. This sequence joins TRBV5-1 and TRBJ2-1; D unresolved. V was trimmed by 4 bases and J by 0 bases, leaving 14 bases between them. The CDR3 runs to 16 residues. Germline V gene data show CDR1 as SGHRS and CDR2 as YFSETQ.

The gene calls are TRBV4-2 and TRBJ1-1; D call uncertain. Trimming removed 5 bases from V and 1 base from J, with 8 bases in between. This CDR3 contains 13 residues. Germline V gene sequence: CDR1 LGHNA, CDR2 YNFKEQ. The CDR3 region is CASSLSRNTEAFF. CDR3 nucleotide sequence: TGTGCCAGCAGCTTGTCCCGGAACACTGAAGCTTTCTTT.

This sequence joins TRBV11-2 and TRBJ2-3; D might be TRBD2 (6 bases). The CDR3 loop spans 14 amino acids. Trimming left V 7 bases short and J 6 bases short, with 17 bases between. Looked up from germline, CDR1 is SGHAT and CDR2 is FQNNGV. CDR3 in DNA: TGTGCCAGCACTTCGGGAGCGTCGCAGGATACGCAGTATTTT. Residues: CASTSGASQDTQYF.

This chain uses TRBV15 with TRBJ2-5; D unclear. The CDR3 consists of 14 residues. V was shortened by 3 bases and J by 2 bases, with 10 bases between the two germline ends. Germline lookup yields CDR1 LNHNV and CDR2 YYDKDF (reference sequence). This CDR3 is CATSSRKGQETQYF. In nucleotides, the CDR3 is TGTGCCACCAGCAGCCGGAAAGGACAAGAGACCCAGTACTTC.

The CDR3 is CASSPVRQMNTEAFF. Written as DNA, the CDR3 is TGTGCCAGTAGCCCCGTGCGTCAGATGAACACTGAAGCTTTCTTT. This chain uses TRBV19 with TRBJ1-1; D is undetermined. The CDR3 has 15 residues. The germline V and J ends were trimmed by 6 bases and 0 bases, with 14 bases remaining between them. Germline CDR1 is LNHDA and CDR2 is SQIVND (reference sequence).

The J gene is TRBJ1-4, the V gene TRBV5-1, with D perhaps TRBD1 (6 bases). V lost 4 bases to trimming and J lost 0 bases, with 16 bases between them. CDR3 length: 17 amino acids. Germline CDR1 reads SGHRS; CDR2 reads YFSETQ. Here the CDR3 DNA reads TGCGCCAGCAGCCCTTCAGGGGAAAGGGCAACTAATGAAAAACTGTTTTTT. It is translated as CASSPSGERATNEKLFF.

The CDR3 DNA reads as TGTGCCAGTGAGACATTTACTAGGACCGGGGAGCTGTTTTTT. This sequence encodes CASETFTRTGELFF. The rearrangement joins TRBV19 to TRBJ2-2; tentative D call: TRBD2 (5 bases). This CDR3 is built from 14 residues. Trimming removed 8 bases at V and 5 bases at J, with 15 bases between. Per germline, CDR1 LNHDA and CDR2 SQIVND (reference sequence).

The CDR3 spells CASSDWTDGKETQYF. CDR3 DNA sequence: TGTGCCAGCAGTGATTGGACGGATGGTAAAGAGACCCAGTACTTC. This rearrangement joins TRBV6-1 to TRBJ2-5; no clear D gene. Germline assignment: CDR1 MNHNS and CDR2 SASEGT. The CDR3 is 15 amino acids. V shed 3 bases and J shed 3 bases, with 14 bases lying between them.

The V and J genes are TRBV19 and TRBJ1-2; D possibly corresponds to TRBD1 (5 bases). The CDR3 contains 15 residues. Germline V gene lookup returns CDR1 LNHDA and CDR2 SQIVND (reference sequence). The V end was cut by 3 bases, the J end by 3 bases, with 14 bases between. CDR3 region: CASSMRGPGYYGYTF. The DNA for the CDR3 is TGTGCCAGTAGTATGAGGGGCCCGGGTTACTATGGCTACACCTTC. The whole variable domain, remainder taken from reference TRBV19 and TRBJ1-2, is DGGITQSPKYLFRKEGQNVTLSCEQNLNHDAMYWYRQDPGQGLRLIYYSQIVNDFQKGDIAEGYSVSREKKESFPLTVTSAQKNPTAFYLCASSMRGPGYYGYTFGSGTRLTVV.

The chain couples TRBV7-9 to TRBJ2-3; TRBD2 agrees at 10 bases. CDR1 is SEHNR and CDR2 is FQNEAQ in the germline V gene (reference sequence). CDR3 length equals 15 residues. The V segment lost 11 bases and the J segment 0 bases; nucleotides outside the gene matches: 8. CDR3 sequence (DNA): TGTGCCGCGGCGAGGACTAGCGGAAGCACAGATACGCAGTATTTT. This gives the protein CAAARTSGSTDTQYF.

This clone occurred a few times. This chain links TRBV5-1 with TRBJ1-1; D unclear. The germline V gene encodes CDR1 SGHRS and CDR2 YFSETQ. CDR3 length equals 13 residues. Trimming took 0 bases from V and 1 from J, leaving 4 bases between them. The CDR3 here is CASSLGPNTEAFF. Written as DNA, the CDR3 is TGCGCCAGCAGCTTGGGACCGAACACTGAAGCTTTCTTT.

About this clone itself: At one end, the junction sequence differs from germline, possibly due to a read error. The CDR3 sequence is CATSRDFDRERFF. CDR3 nucleotide sequence: TGTGCCACCAGCAGAGATTTTGACAGGGAGCGGTTCTTC. The V call is TRBV15, the J call TRBJ2-1; 7 nucleotides match TRBD1. Germline V gene data show CDR1 as LNHNV and CDR2 as YYDKDF (reference sequence). The CDR3 has 13 amino acids.

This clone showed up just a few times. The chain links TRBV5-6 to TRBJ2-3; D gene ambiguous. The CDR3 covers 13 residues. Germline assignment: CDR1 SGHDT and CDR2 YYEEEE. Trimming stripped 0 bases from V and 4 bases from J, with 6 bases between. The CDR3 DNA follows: TGTGCCAGCAGCTTGGCGAGTGCAGATACGCAGTATTTT. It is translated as CASSLASADTQYF.

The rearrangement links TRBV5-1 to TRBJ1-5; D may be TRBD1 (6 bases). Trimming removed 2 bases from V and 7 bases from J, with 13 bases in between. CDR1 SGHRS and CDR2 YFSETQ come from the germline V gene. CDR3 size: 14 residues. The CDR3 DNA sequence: TGCGCCAGCAGCTTAGGGGGGCTTTACCAGCCCCAGCATTTT. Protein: CASSLGGLYQPQHF.

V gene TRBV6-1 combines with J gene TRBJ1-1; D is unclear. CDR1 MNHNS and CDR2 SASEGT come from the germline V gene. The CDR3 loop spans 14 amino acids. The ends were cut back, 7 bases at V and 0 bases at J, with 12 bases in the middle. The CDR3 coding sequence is TGTGCCAGCACCCGAGGACGGGTGAACACTGAAGCTTTCTTT. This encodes CASTRGRVNTEAFF.

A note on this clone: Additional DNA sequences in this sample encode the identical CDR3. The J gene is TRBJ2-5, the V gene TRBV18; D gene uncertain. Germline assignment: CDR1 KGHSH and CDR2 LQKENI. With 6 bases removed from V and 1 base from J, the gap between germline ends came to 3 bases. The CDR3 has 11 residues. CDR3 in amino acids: CASSAQETQYF. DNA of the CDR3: TGTGCCAGCTCTGCCCAAGAGACCCAGTACTTC.

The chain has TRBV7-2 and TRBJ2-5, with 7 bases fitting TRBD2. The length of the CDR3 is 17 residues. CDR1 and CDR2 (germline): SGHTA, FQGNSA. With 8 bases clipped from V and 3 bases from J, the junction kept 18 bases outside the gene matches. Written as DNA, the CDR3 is TGTGCCAGCGGGTTCGGGGCGGGAGCGGGTAGAAAAGAGACCCAGTACTTC. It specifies CASGFGAGAGRKETQYF.

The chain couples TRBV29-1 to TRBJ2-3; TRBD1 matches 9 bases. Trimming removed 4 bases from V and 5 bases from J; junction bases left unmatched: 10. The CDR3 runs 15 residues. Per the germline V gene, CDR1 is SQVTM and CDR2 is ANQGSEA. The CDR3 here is CSVVFRDRDQDTQYF. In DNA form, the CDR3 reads TGCAGCGTTGTATTTAGGGACAGGGATCAAGATACGCAGTATTTT.

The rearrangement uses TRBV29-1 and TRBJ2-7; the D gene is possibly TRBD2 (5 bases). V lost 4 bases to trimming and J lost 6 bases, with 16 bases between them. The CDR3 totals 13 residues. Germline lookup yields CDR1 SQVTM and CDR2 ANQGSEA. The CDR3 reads CSVVVLASGEQYF. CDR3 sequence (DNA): TGCAGCGTTGTTGTTCTAGCTTCGGGCGAGCAGTACTTC.

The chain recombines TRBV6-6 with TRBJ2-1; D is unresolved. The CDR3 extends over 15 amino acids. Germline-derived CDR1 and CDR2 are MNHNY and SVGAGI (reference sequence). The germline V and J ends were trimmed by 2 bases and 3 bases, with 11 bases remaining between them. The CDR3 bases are TGTGCCAGCAGTTACGAGTCCCTCGACTACAATGAGCAGTTCTTC. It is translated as CASSYESLDYNEQFF.

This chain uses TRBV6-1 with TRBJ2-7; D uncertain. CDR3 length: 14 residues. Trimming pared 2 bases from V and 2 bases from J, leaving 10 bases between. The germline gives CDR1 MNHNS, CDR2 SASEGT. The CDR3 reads CASSESTVPYEQYF. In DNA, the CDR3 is TGTGCCAGCAGTGAAAGTACGGTCCCCTACGAGCAGTACTTC.

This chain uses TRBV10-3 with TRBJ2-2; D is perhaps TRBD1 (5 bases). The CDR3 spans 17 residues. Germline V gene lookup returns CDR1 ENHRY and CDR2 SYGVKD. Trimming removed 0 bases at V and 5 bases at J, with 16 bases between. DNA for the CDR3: TGTGCCATCAGTGAGTCTGGGGCTAGTAAGTCGACCGGGGAGCTGTTTTTT. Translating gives CAISESGASKSTGELFF.

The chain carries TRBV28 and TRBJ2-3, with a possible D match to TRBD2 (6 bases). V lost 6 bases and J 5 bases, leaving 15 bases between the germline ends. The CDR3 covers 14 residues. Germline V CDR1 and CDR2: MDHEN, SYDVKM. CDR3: CASRAWDSIDTQYF. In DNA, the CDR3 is TGTGCCAGCAGGGCCTGGGACTCCATAGATACGCAGTATTTT.

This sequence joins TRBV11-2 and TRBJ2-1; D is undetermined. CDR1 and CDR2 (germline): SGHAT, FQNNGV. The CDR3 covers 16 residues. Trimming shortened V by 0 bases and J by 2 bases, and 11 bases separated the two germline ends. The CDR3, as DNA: TGTGCCAGCAGCTTAGATGTTGACGCCACCTACAATGAGCAGTTCTTC. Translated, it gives CASSLDVDATYNEQFF.

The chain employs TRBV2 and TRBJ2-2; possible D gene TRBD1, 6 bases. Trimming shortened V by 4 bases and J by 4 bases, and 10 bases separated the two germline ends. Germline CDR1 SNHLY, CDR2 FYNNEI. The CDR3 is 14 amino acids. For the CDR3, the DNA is TGTGCCAGCAGTGTACAGGGAGTCACCGGGGAGCTGTTTTTT. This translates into CASSVQGVTGELFF.

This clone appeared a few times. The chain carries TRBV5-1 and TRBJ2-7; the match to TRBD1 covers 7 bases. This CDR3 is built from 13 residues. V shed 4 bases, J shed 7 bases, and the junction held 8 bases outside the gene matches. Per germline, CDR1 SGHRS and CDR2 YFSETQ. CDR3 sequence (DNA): TGCGCCAGCAGCACCGGACAGGCCGGGGAGCAGTACTTC. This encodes CASSTGQAGEQYF.

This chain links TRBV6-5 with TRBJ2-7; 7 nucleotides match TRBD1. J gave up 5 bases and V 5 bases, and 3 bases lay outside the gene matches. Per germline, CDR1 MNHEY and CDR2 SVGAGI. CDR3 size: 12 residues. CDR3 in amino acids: CASSETGDEQYF. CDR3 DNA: TGTGCCAGCAGTGAAACAGGGGACGAGCAGTACTTC.

CDR3 DNA sequence: TGTGCCATCAGCCCCCGGGGGGAGGCGGATACGCAGTATTTT. Its translation: CAISPRGEADTQYF. V is TRBV10-3 and J is TRBJ2-3; TRBD2 aligns across 7 bases. CDR1 ENHRY and CDR2 SYGVKD come from the germline V gene. V gave up 6 bases and J gave up 6 bases; unmatched junction bases: 9. The CDR3 loop spans 14 amino acids.

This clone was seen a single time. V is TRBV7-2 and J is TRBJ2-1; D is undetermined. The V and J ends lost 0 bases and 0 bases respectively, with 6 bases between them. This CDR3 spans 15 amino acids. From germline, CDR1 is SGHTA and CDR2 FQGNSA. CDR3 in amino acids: CASSLAPSSYNEQFF. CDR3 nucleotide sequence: TGTGCCAGCAGCTTAGCACCTAGCTCCTACAATGAGCAGTTCTTC.